Listed here is a single T cell receptor (beta chain). TCRdb reprocessed the multiplex PCR reads with MiXCR, giving one entry per CDR3 protein. The data show about 200,000 distinct CDR3 sequences, approximately 33% seen once. Germline V gene sequence: CDR1 DFQATT, CDR2 SNEGSKA (reference sequence). The CDR3 is made up of 14 amino acids. Trimming pared 6 bases from V and 2 bases from J, leaving 16 bases between. The data were taken from a study of breast tumors, draining lymph nodes, adjacent tissues. Breast cancer patients provided tissue from their axillary draining lymph nodes. The sequenced sample consisted of axillary lymph node tissue. The V gene is TRBV20-1, the J gene TRBJ1-1; D gene unclear. This receptor was taken from a female donor with breast cancer. Some clones in this sample may be carry-over from other donors' samples. The CDR3 here is CSAKTGTINTEAFF. The CDR3 DNA is TGCAGTGCCAAGACGGGTACAATAAACACTGAAGCTTTCTTT.